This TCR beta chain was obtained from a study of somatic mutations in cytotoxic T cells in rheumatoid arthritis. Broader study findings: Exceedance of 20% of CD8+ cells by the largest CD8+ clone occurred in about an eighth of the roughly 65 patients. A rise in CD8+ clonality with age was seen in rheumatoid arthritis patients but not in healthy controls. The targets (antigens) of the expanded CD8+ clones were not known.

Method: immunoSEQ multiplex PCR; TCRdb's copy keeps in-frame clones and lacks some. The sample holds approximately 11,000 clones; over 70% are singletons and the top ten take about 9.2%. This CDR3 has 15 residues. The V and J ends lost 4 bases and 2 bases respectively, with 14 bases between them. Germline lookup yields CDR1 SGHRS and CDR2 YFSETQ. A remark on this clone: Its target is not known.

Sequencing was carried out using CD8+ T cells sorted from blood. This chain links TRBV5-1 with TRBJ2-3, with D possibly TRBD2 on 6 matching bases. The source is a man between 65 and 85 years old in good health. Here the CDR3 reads CASSRPGLSTDTQYF. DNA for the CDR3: TGCGCCAGCAGCAGGCCGGGACTTTCCACAGATACGCAGTATTTT. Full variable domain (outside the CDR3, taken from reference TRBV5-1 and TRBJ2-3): KAGVTQTPRYLIKTRGQQVTLSCSPISGHRSVSWYQQTPGQGLQFLFEYFSETQRNKGNFPGRFSGRQFSNSRSEMNVSTLELGDSALYLCASSRPGLSTDTQYFGPGTRLTVL.